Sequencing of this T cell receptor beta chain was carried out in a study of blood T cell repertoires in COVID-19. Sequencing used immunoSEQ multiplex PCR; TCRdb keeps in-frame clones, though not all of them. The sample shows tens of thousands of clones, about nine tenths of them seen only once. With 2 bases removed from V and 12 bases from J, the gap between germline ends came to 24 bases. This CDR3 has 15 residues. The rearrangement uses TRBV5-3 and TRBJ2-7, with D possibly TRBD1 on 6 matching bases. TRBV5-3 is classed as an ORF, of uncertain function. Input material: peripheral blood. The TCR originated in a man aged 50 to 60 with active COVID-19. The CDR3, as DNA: TGTGCCAGAAGCTTCGCCTATGAAGATCAGGGGTTTCGGTACTTC. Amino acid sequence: CARSFAYEDQGFRYF.